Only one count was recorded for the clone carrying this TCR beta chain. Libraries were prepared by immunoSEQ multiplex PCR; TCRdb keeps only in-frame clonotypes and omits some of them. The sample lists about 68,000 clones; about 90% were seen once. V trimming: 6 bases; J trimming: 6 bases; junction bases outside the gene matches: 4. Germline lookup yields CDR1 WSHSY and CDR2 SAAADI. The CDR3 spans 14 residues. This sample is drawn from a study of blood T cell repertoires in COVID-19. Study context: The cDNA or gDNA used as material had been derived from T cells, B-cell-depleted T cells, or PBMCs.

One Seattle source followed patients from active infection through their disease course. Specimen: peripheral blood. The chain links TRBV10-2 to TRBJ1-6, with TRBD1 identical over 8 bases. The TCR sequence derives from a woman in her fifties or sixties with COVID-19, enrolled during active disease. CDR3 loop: CASSNRGSNSPLHF. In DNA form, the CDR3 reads TGCGCCAGCAGCAACAGGGGGTCTAATTCACCCCTCCACTTT.